This is a list of T cell receptor beta chains from one sample in a study of T-cell memory formation after mild COVID-19. TCRdb analysed the 5' RACE reads with MiXCR anew, one entry per CDR3 protein. The sample lists under 250,000 distinct CDR3 sequences, 27% occurring once. Sequencing used PBMCs or a T cell subset sorted from them (not recorded which). These receptors were collected from an adult woman who had mild COVID-19 (a few samples of this study predate the infection). Cell type and time point are not known. Both conserved end residues are part of each CDR3. A D gene is named only where the DNA matches it firmly. Where a row states a size, it is once, few, many or the class of an expanded clone; other rows omit it.

d_gene: TRBD1
abundance: few
j_gene: TRBJ1-2
len: 14
v_gene: TRBV6-5
CDR3aa: CASSMTGLSYGYTF
CDR3nt: TGTGCCAGCAGCATGACAGGGCTGAGCTATGGCTACACCTTC

d_gene: -
abundance: -
j_gene: TRBJ2-7
len: 12
v_gene: TRBV7-9
CDR3aa: CASSLTRGEQYF
CDR3nt: TGTGCCAGCAGTCTCACGAGGGGCGAGCAGTACTTC

d_gene: -
abundance: -
j_gene: TRBJ2-7
len: 14
v_gene: TRBV7-9
CDR3aa: CASSSDPGPGEQYF
CDR3nt: TGTGCCAGCAGCTCCGACCCCGGCCCCGGGGAGCAGTACTTC

d_gene: -
abundance: -
j_gene: TRBJ2-5
len: 12
v_gene: TRBV18
CDR3aa: CASSRLTETQYF
CDR3nt: TGTGCCAGCTCACGTCTTACGGAGACCCAGTACTTC

d_gene: -
abundance: few
j_gene: TRBJ2-3
len: 18
v_gene: TRBV2
CDR3aa: CASSEWGLRRGRTDTQYF
CDR3nt: TGTGCCAGCAGTGAGTGGGGCTTACGGCGGGGGCGCACAGATACGCAGTATTTT

d_gene: TRBD1
abundance: few
j_gene: TRBJ2-7
len: 18
v_gene: TRBV28
CDR3aa: CASSFRPDRGPWGYEQYF
CDR3nt: TGTGCCAGCAGTTTTCGTCCGGACAGGGGGCCCTGGGGCTACGAGCAGTACTTC

d_gene: -
abundance: -
j_gene: TRBJ2-4
len: 16
v_gene: TRBV21-1
CDR3aa: CASSTQIAVHKNIQYF
CDR3nt: TGTGCCAGCAGCACCCAGATAGCGGTTCACAAAAACATTCAGTACTTC

d_gene: -
abundance: few
j_gene: TRBJ2-7
len: 14
v_gene: TRBV20-1
CDR3aa: CSAIVPRGPYEQYF
CDR3nt: TGCAGTGCTATCGTCCCGAGGGGTCCCTACGAGCAGTACTTC

d_gene: TRBD1
abundance: -
j_gene: TRBJ2-7
len: 15
v_gene: TRBV5-5
CDR3aa: CASSSLDRGTYEQYF
CDR3nt: TGTGCCAGCAGCTCCCTCGACAGGGGAACCTACGAGCAGTACTTC

d_gene: -
abundance: many
j_gene: TRBJ2-1
len: 14
v_gene: TRBV6-2/TRBV6-3
CDR3aa: CASSLQHTYNEQFF
CDR3nt: TGTGCCAGCAGCCTACAGCATACCTACAATGAGCAGTTCTTC

d_gene: TRBD2
abundance: few
j_gene: TRBJ2-7
len: 15
v_gene: TRBV5-1
CDR3aa: CASSSVAGGPSEQYF
CDR3nt: TGCGCCAGCAGCTCCGTAGCGGGGGGGCCGAGCGAGCAGTACTTC

d_gene: TRBD2
abundance: -
j_gene: TRBJ2-1
len: 13
v_gene: TRBV20-1
CDR3aa: CSGSSGETNEQFF
CDR3nt: TGCAGTGGGTCTAGCGGGGAAACCAATGAGCAGTTCTTC

d_gene: TRBD2
abundance: -
j_gene: TRBJ2-2
len: 19
v_gene: TRBV20-1
CDR3aa: CSARPTTRTSTVATGELFF
CDR3nt: TGCAGTGCTAGACCAACCACTCGGACTAGCACTGTTGCCACCGGGGAGCTGTTTTTT

d_gene: -
abundance: -
j_gene: TRBJ2-6
len: 15
v_gene: TRBV19
CDR3aa: CASSMVFSGANVLTF
CDR3nt: TGTGCCAGTAGTATGGTATTCTCTGGGGCCAACGTCCTGACTTTC

d_gene: TRBD2
abundance: few
j_gene: TRBJ2-7
len: 16
v_gene: TRBV20-1
CDR3aa: CSARRRVSGGTGEQYF
CDR3nt: TGCAGTGCTAGACGTCGTGTGAGCGGGGGGACGGGAGAGCAGTACTTC

d_gene: TRBD2
abundance: -
j_gene: TRBJ2-3
len: 15
v_gene: TRBV7-2
CDR3aa: CASSLEGGRTDTQYF
CDR3nt: TGTGCCAGCAGCTTAGAGGGCGGGAGAACAGATACGCAGTATTTT

d_gene: -
abundance: -
j_gene: TRBJ1-1
len: 15
v_gene: TRBV25-1
CDR3aa: CASSENGRAYQGDVF
CDR3nt: TGTGCCAGCAGTGAAAACGGCCGCGCCTACCAAGGGGATGTCTTT

d_gene: TRBD1
abundance: few
j_gene: TRBJ1-2
len: 18
v_gene: TRBV5-1
CDR3aa: CASSGSRDRRQDNYGYTF
CDR3nt: TGCGCCAGCAGCGGATCCCGGGACAGGCGTCAGGATAACTATGGCTACACCTTC

d_gene: TRBD1
abundance: -
j_gene: TRBJ1-1
len: 14
v_gene: TRBV5-1
CDR3aa: CASSRRLDRGETFF
CDR3nt: TGCGCCAGCAGCAGACGATTGGACAGGGGCGAGACTTTCTTT

d_gene: -
abundance: few
j_gene: TRBJ1-1
len: 13
v_gene: TRBV24-1
CDR3aa: CATSEGGISEAFF
CDR3nt: TGTGCCACCAGCGAGGGGGGAATCTCTGAAGCTTTCTTT

d_gene: -
abundance: few
j_gene: TRBJ2-3
len: 15
v_gene: TRBV10-3
CDR3aa: CAISSSLDRTDTQYF
CDR3nt: TGTGCCATCAGCTCCTCTCTCGATCGCACAGATACGCAGTATTTT

d_gene: -
abundance: -
j_gene: TRBJ1-1
len: 15
v_gene: TRBV14
CDR3aa: CASSRSDLPLTEAFF
CDR3nt: TGTGCCAGCAGCCGGTCGGACCTGCCCCTCACTGAAGCTTTCTTT

d_gene: -
abundance: few
j_gene: TRBJ2-7
len: 14
v_gene: TRBV11-3
CDR3aa: CASSLDRIRYEQYF
CDR3nt: TGTGCCAGCAGCTTAGACCGGATCCGCTACGAGCAGTACTTC

d_gene: TRBD1
abundance: -
j_gene: TRBJ2-3
len: 15
v_gene: TRBV15
CDR3aa: CATSRGDRDRDTQYF
CDR3nt: TGTGCCACCAGCAGAGGCGACAGGGATCGAGATACGCAGTATTTT

d_gene: TRBD2
abundance: few
j_gene: TRBJ2-3
len: 14
v_gene: TRBV20-1
CDR3aa: CSAPSGGNTDTQYF
CDR3nt: TGCAGTGCTCCTAGCGGGGGGAACACAGATACGCAGTATTTT

d_gene: -
abundance: few
j_gene: TRBJ2-7
len: 13
v_gene: TRBV29-1
CDR3aa: CSARGGEEYEQYF
CDR3nt: TGCAGCGCCCGTGGCGGGGAAGAGTACGAGCAGTACTTC

d_gene: TRBD1
abundance: -
j_gene: TRBJ2-6
len: 18
v_gene: TRBV5-1
CDR3aa: CASSLEGTGSSGANVLTF
CDR3nt: TGCGCCAGCAGCTTGGAGGGGACAGGGAGCTCTGGGGCCAACGTCCTGACTTTC

d_gene: -
abundance: few
j_gene: TRBJ2-1
len: 15
v_gene: TRBV7-3
CDR3aa: CASSLGGPSYNEQFF
CDR3nt: TGTGCCAGCAGCTTGGGGGGCCCCTCCTACAATGAGCAGTTCTTC

d_gene: -
abundance: -
j_gene: TRBJ2-1
len: 11
v_gene: TRBV29-1
CDR3aa: CSVDGHQLRFF
CDR3nt: TGCAGCGTTGACGGACACCAGCTTCGGTTCTTC

d_gene: TRBD1
abundance: -
j_gene: TRBJ1-2
len: 14
v_gene: TRBV5-1
CDR3aa: CASSLDRTGHGYTF
CDR3nt: TGCGCCAGCAGCTTGGATCGGACAGGGCATGGCTACACCTTC

d_gene: TRBD1
abundance: -
j_gene: TRBJ1-1
len: 15
v_gene: TRBV5-5
CDR3aa: CASSLQTGWNTEAFF
CDR3nt: TGTGCCAGCAGCTTGCAGACAGGGTGGAACACTGAAGCTTTCTTT

d_gene: TRBD2
abundance: -
j_gene: TRBJ2-1
len: 14
v_gene: TRBV12-3/TRBV12-4
CDR3aa: CASSPGLAPNEQFF
CDR3nt: TGTGCCAGCAGTCCCGGACTAGCTCCCAATGAGCAGTTCTTC

d_gene: -
abundance: few
j_gene: TRBJ1-1
len: 13
v_gene: TRBV29-1
CDR3aa: CSVDAGWGTEAFF
CDR3nt: TGCAGCGTTGACGCGGGGTGGGGCACTGAAGCTTTCTTT

d_gene: -
abundance: -
j_gene: TRBJ2-1
len: 15
v_gene: TRBV19
CDR3aa: CASSIEASAYNEQFF
CDR3nt: TGTGCCAGTAGTATAGAGGCTAGCGCATACAATGAGCAGTTCTTC

d_gene: -
abundance: -
j_gene: TRBJ2-1
len: 15
v_gene: TRBV11-3
CDR3aa: CASSLASVSYNEQFF
CDR3nt: TGTGCCAGCAGCTTGGCTAGCGTCTCCTACAATGAGCAGTTCTTC

d_gene: TRBD1
abundance: few
j_gene: TRBJ2-6
len: 17
v_gene: TRBV12-3/TRBV12-4
CDR3aa: CASSGTGPSSGANVLTF
CDR3nt: TGTGCCAGCAGTGGGACAGGGCCCAGCTCTGGGGCCAACGTCCTGACTTTC

d_gene: -
abundance: -
j_gene: TRBJ2-1
len: 14
v_gene: TRBV24-1
CDR3aa: CATSSWQGDNEQFF
CDR3nt: TGTGCCACCAGTTCTTGGCAGGGCGACAATGAGCAGTTCTTC

d_gene: TRBD1
abundance: -
j_gene: TRBJ2-2
len: 14
v_gene: TRBV24-1
CDR3aa: CATSQGVNTGELFF
CDR3nt: TGTGCCACCTCACAGGGGGTAAATACCGGGGAGCTGTTTTTT

d_gene: -
abundance: -
j_gene: TRBJ1-2
len: 13
v_gene: TRBV6-5
CDR3aa: CASSGQPFYGYTF
CDR3nt: TGTGCCAGCAGCGGACAGCCATTTTATGGCTACACCTTC

d_gene: TRBD1
abundance: few
j_gene: TRBJ1-1
len: 15
v_gene: TRBV6-4
CDR3aa: CASSPRGGENTEAFF
CDR3nt: TGTGCCAGCAGTCCAAGAGGGGGCGAGAACACTGAAGCTTTCTTT

d_gene: TRBD2
abundance: many
j_gene: TRBJ2-7
len: 17
v_gene: TRBV7-8
CDR3aa: CASSLGTSGGLTYEQYF
CDR3nt: TGTGCCAGCAGCTTAGGGACTAGCGGGGGCCTTACCTACGAGCAGTACTTC

d_gene: TRBD2
abundance: -
j_gene: TRBJ2-3
len: 13
v_gene: TRBV29-1
CDR3aa: CSVEEQGGFTQYF
CDR3nt: TGCAGCGTTGAAGAGCAGGGAGGGTTTACGCAGTATTTT

d_gene: TRBD1
abundance: -
j_gene: TRBJ2-2
len: 16
v_gene: TRBV3-1
CDR3aa: CASSQGWTGNTGELFF
CDR3nt: TGTGCCAGCAGCCAGGGGTGGACAGGGAACACCGGGGAGCTGTTTTTT

d_gene: TRBD2
abundance: -
j_gene: TRBJ2-7
len: 16
v_gene: TRBV6-1
CDR3aa: CASSEGLAGAGYEQYF
CDR3nt: TGTGCCAGCAGTGAAGGACTAGCGGGGGCCGGCTACGAGCAGTACTTC

d_gene: TRBD2
abundance: once
j_gene: TRBJ2-1
len: 17
v_gene: TRBV5-1
CDR3aa: CASSLALTGTSFNEQFF
CDR3nt: TGCGCCAGCAGCTTGGCCCTGACCGGGACTAGTTTCAATGAGCAGTTCTTC

d_gene: TRBD2
abundance: few
j_gene: TRBJ2-1
len: 13
v_gene: TRBV29-1
CDR3aa: CSVEASGASEQFF
CDR3nt: TGCAGCGTTGAGGCTAGCGGCGCCTCCGAGCAGTTCTTC